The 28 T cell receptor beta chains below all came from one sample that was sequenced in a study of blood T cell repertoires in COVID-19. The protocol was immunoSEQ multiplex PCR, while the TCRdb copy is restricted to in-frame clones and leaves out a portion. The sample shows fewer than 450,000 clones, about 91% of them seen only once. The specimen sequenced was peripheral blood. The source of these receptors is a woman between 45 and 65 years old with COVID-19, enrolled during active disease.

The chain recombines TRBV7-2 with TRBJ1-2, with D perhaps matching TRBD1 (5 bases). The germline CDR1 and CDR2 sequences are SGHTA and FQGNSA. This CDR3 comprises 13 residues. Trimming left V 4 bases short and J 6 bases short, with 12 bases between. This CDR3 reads CASSSRQGDGYTF. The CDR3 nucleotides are TGTGCCAGCAGCTCCCGGCAGGGCGATGGCTACACCTTC.

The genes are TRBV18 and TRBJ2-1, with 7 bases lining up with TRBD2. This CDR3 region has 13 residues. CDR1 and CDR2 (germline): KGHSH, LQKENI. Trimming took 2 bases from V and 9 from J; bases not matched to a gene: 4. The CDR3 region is CASSPAREGEQFF. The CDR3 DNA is TGTGCCAGCTCACCAGCCAGGGAGGGTGAGCAGTTCTTC.

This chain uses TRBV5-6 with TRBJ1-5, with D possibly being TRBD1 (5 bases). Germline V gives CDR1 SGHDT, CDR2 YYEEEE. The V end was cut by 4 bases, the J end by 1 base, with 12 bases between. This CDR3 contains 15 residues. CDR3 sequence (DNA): TGTGCCAGCAGCCTAGGGGTTTGGAGCAATCAGCCCCAGCATTTT. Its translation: CASSLGVWSNQPQHF.

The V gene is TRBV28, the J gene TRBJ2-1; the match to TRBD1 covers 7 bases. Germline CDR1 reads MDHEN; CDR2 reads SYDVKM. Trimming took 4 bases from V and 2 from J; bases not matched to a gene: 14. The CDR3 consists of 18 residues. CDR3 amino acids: CASSSPGQSLRAYNEQFF. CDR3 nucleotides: TGTGCCAGCAGTTCACCGGGACAGAGCCTTCGAGCCTACAATGAGCAGTTCTTC.

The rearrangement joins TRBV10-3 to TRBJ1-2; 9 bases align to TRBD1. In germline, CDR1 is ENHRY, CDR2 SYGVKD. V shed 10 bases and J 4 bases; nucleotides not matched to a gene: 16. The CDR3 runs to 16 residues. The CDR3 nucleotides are TGTGCCAACCAAACCGGGACAGGGCACTTTCCCTATGGCTACACCTTC. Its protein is CANQTGTGHFPYGYTF.

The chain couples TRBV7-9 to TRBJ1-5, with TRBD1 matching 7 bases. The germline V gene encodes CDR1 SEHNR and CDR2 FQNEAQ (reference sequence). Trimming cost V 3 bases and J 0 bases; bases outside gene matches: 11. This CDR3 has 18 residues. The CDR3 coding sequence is TGTGCCAGCAGCTTGGGGACAGCCGAATTGTATAGCAATCAGCCCCAGCATTTT. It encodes CASSLGTAELYSNQPQHF.

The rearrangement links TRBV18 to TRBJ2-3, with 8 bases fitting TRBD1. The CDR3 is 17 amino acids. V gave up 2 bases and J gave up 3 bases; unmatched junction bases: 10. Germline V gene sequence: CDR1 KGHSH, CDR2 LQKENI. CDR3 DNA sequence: TGTGCCAGCTCACCATCTCGGACAGGGAGTTTAACAGATACGCAGTATTTT. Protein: CASSPSRTGSLTDTQYF.

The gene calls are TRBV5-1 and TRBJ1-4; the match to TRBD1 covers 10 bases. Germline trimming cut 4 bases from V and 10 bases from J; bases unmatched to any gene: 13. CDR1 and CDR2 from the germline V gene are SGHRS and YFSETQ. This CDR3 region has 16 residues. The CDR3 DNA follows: TGCGCCAGCAGCCAGGGCAGGGACAGGGGAAAGTTAAAACTGTTTTTT. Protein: CASSQGRDRGKLKLFF.

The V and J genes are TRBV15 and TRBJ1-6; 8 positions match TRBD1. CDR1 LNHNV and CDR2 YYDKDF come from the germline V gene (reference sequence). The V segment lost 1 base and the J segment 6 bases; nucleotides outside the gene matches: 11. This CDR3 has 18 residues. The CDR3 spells CATSRGSHRTGSNSPLHF. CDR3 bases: TGTGCCACCAGCAGAGGGTCCCATAGGACAGGGAGTAATTCACCCCTCCACTTT.

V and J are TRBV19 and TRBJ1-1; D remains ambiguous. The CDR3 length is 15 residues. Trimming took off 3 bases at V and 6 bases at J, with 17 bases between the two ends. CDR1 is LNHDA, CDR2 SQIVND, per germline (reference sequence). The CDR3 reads CASSIAWEVVAEAFF. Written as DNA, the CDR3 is TGTGCCAGTAGTATTGCCTGGGAGGTGGTCGCTGAAGCTTTCTTT.

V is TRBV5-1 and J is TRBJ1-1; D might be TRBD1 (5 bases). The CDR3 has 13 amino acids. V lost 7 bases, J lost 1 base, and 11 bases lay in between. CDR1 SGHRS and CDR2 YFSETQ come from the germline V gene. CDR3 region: CASSRGTNTEAFF. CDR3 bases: TGCGCCAGCTCCCGGGGGACGAACACTGAAGCTTTCTTT.

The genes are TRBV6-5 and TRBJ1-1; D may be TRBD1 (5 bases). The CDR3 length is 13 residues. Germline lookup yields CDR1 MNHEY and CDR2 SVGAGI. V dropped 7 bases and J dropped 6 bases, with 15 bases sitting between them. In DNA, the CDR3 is TGTGCCAGCACCTTAGGGAGGGACCCTGAAGCTTTCTTT. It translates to CASTLGRDPEAFF.

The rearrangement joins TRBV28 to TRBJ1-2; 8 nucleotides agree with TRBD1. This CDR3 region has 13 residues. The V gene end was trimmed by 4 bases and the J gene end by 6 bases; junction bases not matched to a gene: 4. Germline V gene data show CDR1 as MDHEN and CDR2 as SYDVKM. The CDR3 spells CASSSTGDNGYTF. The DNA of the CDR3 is TGTGCCAGCAGTTCGACAGGGGACAATGGCTACACCTTC.

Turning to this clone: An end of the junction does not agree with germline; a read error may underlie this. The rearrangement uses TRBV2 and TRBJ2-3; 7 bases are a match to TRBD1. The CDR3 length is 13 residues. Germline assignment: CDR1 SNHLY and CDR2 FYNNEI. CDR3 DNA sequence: TGTGCCAGCAGTGAGGGACAGAGAGACGCAGTAGATTTT. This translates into CASSEGQRDAVDF.

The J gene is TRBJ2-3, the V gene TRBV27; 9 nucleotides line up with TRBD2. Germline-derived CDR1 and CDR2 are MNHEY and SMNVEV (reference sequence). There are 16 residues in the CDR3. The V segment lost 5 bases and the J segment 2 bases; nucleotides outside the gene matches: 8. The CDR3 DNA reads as TGTGCCAGCAGTCATAGACTAGCGGAGTACACAGATACGCAGTATTTT. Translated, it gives CASSHRLAEYTDTQYF.

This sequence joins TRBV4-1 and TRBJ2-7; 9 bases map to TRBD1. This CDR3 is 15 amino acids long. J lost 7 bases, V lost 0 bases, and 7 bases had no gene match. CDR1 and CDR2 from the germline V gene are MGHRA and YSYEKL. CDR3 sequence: CASSQEETGGWEQYF. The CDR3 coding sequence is TGCGCCAGCAGCCAAGAGGAGACAGGGGGATGGGAGCAGTACTTC.

The CDR3 loop is CASSPRQKSGANVLTF. The CDR3, as DNA: TGCGCCAGCAGCCCCCGCCAGAAGTCTGGGGCCAACGTCCTGACTTTC. The V call is TRBV4-1, the J call TRBJ2-6; no clear D gene. The CDR3 loop spans 16 amino acids. V lost 4 bases and J lost 1, with 11 bases in between. Germline V gene data show CDR1 as MGHRA and CDR2 as YSYEKL.

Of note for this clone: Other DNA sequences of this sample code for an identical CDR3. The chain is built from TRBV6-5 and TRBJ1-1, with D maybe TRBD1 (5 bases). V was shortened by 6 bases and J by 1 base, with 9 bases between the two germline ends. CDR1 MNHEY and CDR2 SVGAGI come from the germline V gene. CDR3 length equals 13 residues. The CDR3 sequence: CASRRQTNTEAFF. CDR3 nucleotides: TGTGCCAGCAGAAGACAGACGAACACTGAAGCTTTCTTT.

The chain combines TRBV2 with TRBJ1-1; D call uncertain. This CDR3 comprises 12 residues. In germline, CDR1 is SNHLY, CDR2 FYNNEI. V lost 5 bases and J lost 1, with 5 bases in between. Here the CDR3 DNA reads TGTGCCAGCAGTCTGGCGAACACTGAAGCTTTCTTT. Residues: CASSLANTEAFF.

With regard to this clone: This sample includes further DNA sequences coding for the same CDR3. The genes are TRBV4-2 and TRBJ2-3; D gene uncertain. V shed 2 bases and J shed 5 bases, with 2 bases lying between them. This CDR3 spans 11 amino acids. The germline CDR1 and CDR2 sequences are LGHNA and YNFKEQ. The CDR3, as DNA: TGTGCCAGCAGCCAACGAGATACGCAGTATTTT. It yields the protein CASSQRDTQYF.

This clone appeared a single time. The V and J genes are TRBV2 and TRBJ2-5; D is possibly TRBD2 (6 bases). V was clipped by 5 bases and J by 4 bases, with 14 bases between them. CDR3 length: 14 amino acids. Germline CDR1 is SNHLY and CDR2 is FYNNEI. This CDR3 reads CASSPTGGGETQYF. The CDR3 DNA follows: TGTGCCAGCAGTCCGACCGGGGGAGGAGAGACCCAGTACTTC.

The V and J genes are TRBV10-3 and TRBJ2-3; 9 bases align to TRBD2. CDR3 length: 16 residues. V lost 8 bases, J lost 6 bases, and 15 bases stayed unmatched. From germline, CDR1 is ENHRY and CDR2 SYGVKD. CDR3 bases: TGTGCCATCTCCCGACGGGCTAGCGGGGTAGAGGATACGCAGTATTTT. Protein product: CAISRRASGVEDTQYF.

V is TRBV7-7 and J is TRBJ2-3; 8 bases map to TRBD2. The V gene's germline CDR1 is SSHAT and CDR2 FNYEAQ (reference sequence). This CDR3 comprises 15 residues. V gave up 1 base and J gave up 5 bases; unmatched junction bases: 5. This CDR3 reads CASSLGAGAGDTQYF. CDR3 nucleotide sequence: TGTGCCAGCAGCTTAGGAGCGGGGGCCGGAGATACGCAGTATTTT. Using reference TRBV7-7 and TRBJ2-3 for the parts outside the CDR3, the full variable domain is GAGVSQSPRYKVTKRGQDVTLRCDPISSHATLYWYQQALGQGPEFLTYFNYEAQPDKSGLPSDRFSAERPEGSISTLTIQRTEQRDSAMYRCASSLGAGAGDTQYFGPGTRLTVL.

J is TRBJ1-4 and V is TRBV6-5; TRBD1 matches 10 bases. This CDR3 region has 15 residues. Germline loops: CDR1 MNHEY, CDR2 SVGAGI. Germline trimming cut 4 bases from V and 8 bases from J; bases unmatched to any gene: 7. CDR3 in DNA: TGTGCCAGCAGTTCCGAGGGACAGGGGTGGGAAAAACTGTTTTTT. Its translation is CASSSEGQGWEKLFF.

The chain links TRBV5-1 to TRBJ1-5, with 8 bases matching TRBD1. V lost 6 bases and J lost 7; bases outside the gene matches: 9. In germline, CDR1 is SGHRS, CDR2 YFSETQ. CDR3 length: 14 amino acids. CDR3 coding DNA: TGCGCCAGCAACTGGACAGGGTTATGGCAGCCCCAGCATTTT. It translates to CASNWTGLWQPQHF. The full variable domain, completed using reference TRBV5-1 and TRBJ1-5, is KAGVTQTPRYLIKTRGQQVTLSCSPISGHRSVSWYQQTPGQGLQFLFEYFSETQRNKGNFPGRFSGRQFSNSRSEMNVSTLELGDSALYLCASNWTGLWQPQHFGDGTRLSIL.

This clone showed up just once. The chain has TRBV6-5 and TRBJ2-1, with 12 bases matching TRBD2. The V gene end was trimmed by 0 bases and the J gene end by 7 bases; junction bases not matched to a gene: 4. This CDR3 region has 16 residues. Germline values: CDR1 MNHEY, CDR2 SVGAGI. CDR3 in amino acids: CASSYSGTSGWNEQFF. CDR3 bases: TGTGCCAGCAGTTACTCGGGGACTAGCGGGTGGAATGAGCAGTTCTTC.

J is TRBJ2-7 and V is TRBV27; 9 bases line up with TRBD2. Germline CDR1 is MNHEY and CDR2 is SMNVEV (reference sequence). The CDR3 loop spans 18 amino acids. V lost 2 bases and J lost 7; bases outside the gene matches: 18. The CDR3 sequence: CASSLTRLASGAWGEQYF. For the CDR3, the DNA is TGTGCCAGCAGTTTAACCCGTTTAGCTAGCGGGGCCTGGGGGGAGCAGTACTTC.

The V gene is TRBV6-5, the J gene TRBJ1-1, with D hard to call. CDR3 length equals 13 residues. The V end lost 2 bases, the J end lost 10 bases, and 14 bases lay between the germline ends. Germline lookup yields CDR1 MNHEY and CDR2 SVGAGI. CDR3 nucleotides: TGTGCCAGCAGTTACCATGGGGAGGGCGGAGCTTTCTTT. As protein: CASSYHGEGGAFF.